One T cell receptor (beta chain) is described in this entry. The antigen remains unidentified. The sample comes from a study of OX40 agonist ivuxolimab in advanced cancers. Study-level findings and limits: Also present in some nonresponders was a low level of normalized T-cell clonal expansion.

Assay used: immunoSEQ multiplex PCR; TCRdb lists only in-frame clones, some missing. The sample lists roughly 72,000 clones; 85% to 90% were seen once. Per germline, CDR1 LGHNA and CDR2 YNFKEQ. The CDR3 is 14 residues long. The germline V and J ends were trimmed by 4 bases and 8 bases, with 17 bases remaining between them. The sequence was obtained from an adult with an advanced solid tumor such as melanoma, head and neck, liver or kidney cancer. The specimen comprised CD4+ or CD8+ T cells sorted from blood, sampled in a trial of the OX40 agonist ivuxolimab. The chain combines TRBV4-2 with TRBJ1-2; D ambiguous. This CDR3 reads CASSRQGRESGYTF. The CDR3 DNA is TGTGCCAGCAGCCGACAAGGAAGGGAGTCCGGCTACACCTTC.